A selection of T cell receptor beta chains follows, all from one sample in a study of blood T cell repertoires in COVID-19. Produced via immunoSEQ multiplex PCR; TCRdb's table is partial and in-frame only. The sample holds 200,000 to 250,000 clones, around nine tenths seen once. The sequenced sample was PBMCs or T cells enriched from blood (not recorded which). Receptors were obtained from a woman between 50 and 59 years old who had recovered from COVID-19. The CDR3 runs from the conserved cysteine through the conserved F or W. Fields, in order: clone size, D gene, J gene, V gene, CDR3 protein, CDR3 DNA. A D gene is named only where the DNA matches it firmly. The size field is filled for only some rows; it gives once, few, many or a size class.

NA,TRBD1,TRBJ1-6,TRBV3-1/TRBV3-2,CASSERTGTGNSPLHF,TGTGCCAGCAGCGAAAGGACCGGGACAGGGAACTCACCCCTCCACTTT
NA,NA,TRBJ1-6,TRBV12-3/TRBV12-4,CASSFAVRSPLHF,TGTGCCAGCAGTTTTGCGGTTCGGTCACCCCTCCACTTT
NA,TRBD1,TRBJ2-1,TRBV7-9,CASSRGQTSYNEQFF,TGTGCCAGCAGCCGGGGACAGACCTCCTACAATGAGCAGTTCTTC
NA,NA,TRBJ2-4,TRBV5-1,CASSLEARPNIQYF,TGCGCCAGCAGCTTGGAAGCGCGGCCTAACATTCAGTACTTC
once,TRBD2,TRBJ2-3,TRBV27,CASSLSPLGLAGDLDTQYF,TGTGCCAGCAGTTTATCCCCCCTAGGACTAGCGGGAGATCTAGATACGCAGTATTTT
NA,NA,TRBJ1-1,TRBV4-1,CASSQVVLTAAFF,TGCGCCAGCAGCCAAGTCGTCCTCACTGCAGCTTTCTTT
NA,NA,TRBJ2-1,TRBV11-2,CASSLEGGRENEQFF,TGTGCCAGCAGCTTAGAGGGGGGAAGGGAAAATGAGCAGTTCTTC
NA,TRBD1,TRBJ1-2,TRBV29-1,CSVATQGYGYTF,TGCAGCGTTGCTACACAGGGGTATGGCTACACCTTC
NA,NA,TRBJ2-6,TRBV19,CASRRTDPSSGANVLTF,TGTGCCAGTAGGCGGACAGACCCCTCCTCTGGGGCCAACGTCCTGACTTTC
NA,NA,TRBJ1-1,TRBV2,CASNRQGPRATEAFF,TGTGCCAGCAATAGGCAGGGCCCTCGGGCCACTGAAGCTTTCTTT
NA,NA,TRBJ2-7,TRBV2,CASSASVEQYF,TGTGCCAGCAGTGCATCGGTCGAGCAGTACTTC
NA,NA,TRBJ1-6,TRBV6-5,CASSWNRASNSPLHF,TGTGCCAGCAGTTGGAACAGGGCTTCTAATTCACCCCTCCACTTT
NA,NA,TRBJ1-5,TRBV6-6,CASSNTASNQPQHF,TGTGCCAGCAGTAATACAGCTAGCAATCAGCCCCAGCATTTT
few,TRBD1,TRBJ2-7,TRBV7-2,CASSLGPTGNGYEQYF,TGTGCCAGCAGCTTAGGCCCGACAGGGAACGGCTACGAGCAGTACTTC
NA,TRBD2,TRBJ2-1,TRBV29-1,CSVTYLSGTSGRPPTYNEQFF,TGCAGCGTTACGTACCTCTCCGGGACTAGCGGGAGACCACCTACCTACAATGAGCAGTTCTTC
NA,NA,TRBJ2-7,TRBV30,CAWSKGHSYEQYF,TGTGCCTGGAGTAAAGGACACTCCTACGAGCAGTACTTC
NA,NA,TRBJ1-2,TRBV19,CASRPGSTAYGYTF,TGTGCCAGTAGACCCGGGTCCACCGCCTATGGCTACACCTTC
few,NA,TRBJ2-1,TRBV11-2,CAAGSYNEQFF,TGTGCCGCGGGGTCCTACAATGAGCAGTTCTTC
NA,NA,TRBJ1-1,TRBV2,CASARRANTEAFF,TGTGCCAGCGCTCGCAGGGCGAACACTGAAGCTTTCTTT
NA,NA,TRBJ2-1,TRBV2,CASSEALSESSYNEQFF,TGTGCCAGCAGTGAAGCGCTTTCGGAGAGCTCCTACAATGAGCAGTTCTTC
NA,NA,TRBJ2-7,TRBV2,CASSQTGFQYF,TGTGCCAGCAGTCAAACAGGGTTTCAGTACTTC
NA,TRBD2,TRBJ2-7,TRBV28,CASTLSLSGRDEQYF,TGTGCCAGCACCCTATCCTTAAGCGGGAGAGACGAGCAGTACTTC
NA,NA,TRBJ2-3,TRBV4-1,CASSQDVPRATRADTQYF,TGCGCCAGCAGCCAAGATGTGCCCCGTGCGACCCGGGCAGATACGCAGTATTTT
NA,TRBD2,TRBJ2-2,TRBV11-2,CASSSRLAGVTGELFF,TGTGCCAGCAGCTCCCGACTAGCGGGAGTTACCGGGGAGCTGTTTTTT
once,NA,TRBJ1-3,TRBV2,CASLPLASGNTIYF,TGTGCCAGCCTCCCCCTGGCCTCTGGAAACACCATATATTTT
NA,NA,TRBJ1-5,TRBV6-5,CASRTRGNQPQHF,TGTGCCAGCAGGACACGGGGTAATCAGCCCCAGCATTTT
NA,NA,TRBJ1-4,TRBV3-1/TRBV3-2,CASSQDRTKKLFF,TGTGCCAGCAGCCAAGATCGTACAAAAAAACTGTTTTTT
few,NA,TRBJ1-1,TRBV29-1,CSVIQGHTEAFF,TGCAGCGTTATACAGGGCCACACTGAAGCTTTCTTT
NA,TRBD1,TRBJ2-7,TRBV12-3/TRBV12-4,CASKDRSYEQYF,TGTGCCAGCAAGGACAGGTCCTACGAGCAGTACTTC
NA,TRBD1,TRBJ2-7,TRBV19,CASSTDRGLYEQYF,TGTGCCAGTAGTACCGACAGGGGGCTTTACGAGCAGTACTTC
NA,NA,TRBJ1-1,TRBV5-6,CASSPDSGVTEAFF,TGTGCCAGCAGCCCTGATTCGGGGGTGACTGAAGCTTTCTTT
NA,NA,TRBJ2-3,TRBV28,CASSLWSGGEADTQYF,TGTGCCAGCAGTTTATGGTCGGGGGGCGAAGCAGATACGCAGTATTTT
few,NA,TRBJ1-2,TRBV6-1,CASSEFVTGRNGYTF,TGTGCCAGCAGTGAATTCGTCACAGGGCGAAATGGCTACACCTTC
few,NA,TRBJ2-3,TRBV7-9,CASSLFPQTTPDTQYF,TGTGCCAGCAGCTTATTTCCCCAGACAACCCCAGATACGCAGTATTTT
NA,TRBD1,TRBJ1-1,TRBV28,CASSVGQGLNTEAFF,TGTGCCAGCAGTGTTGGACAGGGCTTGAACACTGAAGCTTTCTTT
NA,NA,TRBJ1-1,TRBV7-2,CASSLTAGNTEAFF,TGTGCCAGCAGCTTAACAGCCGGGAACACTGAAGCTTTCTTT
NA,NA,TRBJ2-6,TRBV13,CASSLGAAGSGANVLTF,TGTGCCAGCAGCTTGGGGGCAGCAGGTTCTGGGGCCAACGTCCTGACTTTC
once,NA,TRBJ1-2,TRBV7-2,CASSLAGQWGYTF,TGTGCCAGCAGCTTAGCGGGGCAATGGGGCTACACCTTC
few,TRBD2,TRBJ2-1,TRBV10-3,CATAREGDYNEQFF,TGTGCCACCGCGAGGGAGGGAGACTACAATGAGCAGTTCTTC
NA,NA,TRBJ2-7,TRBV4-1,CASSQAETYRAYEQYF,TGCGCCAGCAGCCAAGCCGAGACGTACAGGGCCTACGAGCAGTACTTC
NA,NA,TRBJ2-5,TRBV12-5,CASGLSGQKETQYF,TGTGCTAGTGGTTTGTCCGGACAGAAAGAGACCCAGTACTTC
NA,NA,TRBJ1-2,TRBV3-1/TRBV3-2,CASSQDSAVTGYTF,TGTGCCAGCAGCCAAGATTCTGCAGTCACGGGCTACACCTTC
NA,TRBD2,TRBJ2-7,TRBV15,CATSREIRTSGSYEQYF,TGTGCCACCAGCAGAGAAATACGGACTAGCGGGAGCTACGAGCAGTACTTC
NA,TRBD1,TRBJ2-3,TRBV2,CASRRTGYTDTQYF,TGTGCCAGCAGAAGGACAGGGTATACAGATACGCAGTATTTT
NA,NA,TRBJ2-3,TRBV9,CASSGRGSTDTQYF,TGTGCCAGCAGCGGGAGAGGGAGCACAGATACGCAGTATTTT
NA,TRBD1,TRBJ1-6,TRBV5-1,CASSLGTGGSSPLHF,TGCGCCAGCAGCTTGGGGACAGGGGGCAGCTCACCCCTCCACTTT
NA,TRBD1,TRBJ2-7,TRBV27,CATRQGGGSYEQYF,TGTGCCACTCGACAGGGGGGCGGCTCCTACGAGCAGTACTTC
once,TRBD1,TRBJ2-2,TRBV5-1,CASSLSGGSGELFF,TGCGCCAGCAGCTTGTCAGGGGGCAGCGGGGAGCTGTTTTTT
NA,NA,TRBJ1-1,TRBV6-2/TRBV6-3,CASSYSTASGLEAFF,TGTGCCAGCAGTTACTCGACGGCATCGGGTTTGGAGGCTTTCTTT
NA,TRBD2,TRBJ2-1,TRBV2,CASSLRSAGESEQFF,TGTGCCAGCAGCCTCAGGTCAGCGGGAGAGTCGGAGCAGTTCTTC
NA,TRBD2,TRBJ2-5,TRBV12-5,CASATSGGQETQYF,TGTGCTAGTGCGACTAGCGGGGGCCAAGAGACCCAGTACTTC
NA,NA,TRBJ2-5,TRBV18,CASSPLYGPQETQYF,TGTGCCAGCTCACCTCTCTACGGTCCCCAAGAGACCCAGTACTTC
NA,NA,TRBJ2-5,TRBV2,CASRATGAGETQYF,TGTGCCAGCAGGGCTACAGGGGCGGGGGAGACCCAGTACTTC
NA,NA,TRBJ2-1,TRBV10-2,CASSERGLEQFF,TGCGCCAGCAGTGAAAGGGGTCTTGAGCAGTTCTTC
NA,NA,TRBJ1-5,TRBV2,CASSEEGGEPQHF,TGTGCCAGCAGTGAAGAAGGGGGGGAGCCCCAGCATTTT
NA,NA,TRBJ1-1,TRBV27,CASSRQALNTEAFF,TGTGCCAGCAGCCGACAGGCCTTGAACACTGAAGCTTTCTTT
NA,TRBD2,TRBJ2-1,TRBV27,CASSLAGGWYNEQFF,TGTGCCAGCAGCTTAGCGGGAGGGTGGTACAATGAGCAGTTCTTC